One and the same sample provided the 14 T cell receptor beta chains below, sequenced in a study of T-cell reconstitution after alpha-beta-depleted transplantation in children. Researchers prepared the TCRbeta library using unique molecular identifiers, the study reports. TCRdb processed the PCR reads anew with MiXCR; each CDR3 protein has one entry. The sample has 300,000 to 400,000 distinct CDR3 sequences; over 20% are singletons. This sample comprised PBMCs, mostly from graft donor cells, obtained 180 days after TCRalphabeta/CD19-depleted stem cell transplant. Receptors were obtained from a male patient between 10 and 17 years old who had a stem cell transplant for acute lymphoblastic leukemia, so the T cells may come from the graft donor.

The sample holds a few counts of this clonotype. V gene TRBV10-3 combines with J gene TRBJ2-7, with D hard to call. Germline V gene lookup returns CDR1 ENHRY and CDR2 SYGVKD. The CDR3 spans 13 residues. Trimming shortened V by 5 bases and J by 1 base, and 9 bases separated the two germline ends. CDR3 DNA: TGTGCCATCAGTTTGACGCCTTCCTACGAGCAGTACTTC. It yields the protein CAISLTPSYEQYF.

This clonotype has only a few counts. The rearrangement uses TRBV24-1 and TRBJ2-2; 9 bases match TRBD2. The CDR3 runs 17 residues. Germline lookup yields CDR1 KGHDR and CDR2 SFDVKD. The V segment lost 5 bases and the J segment 2 bases; nucleotides outside the gene matches: 8. In DNA form, the CDR3 reads TGTGCCACCAGTGGCTCCCGACTAGCGGTCAACACCGGGGAGCTGTTTTTT. Protein product: CATSGSRLAVNTGELFF.

The chain links TRBV11-2 to TRBJ2-5; 10 nucleotides line up with TRBD1. Germline CDR1 SGHAT, CDR2 FQNNGV. The CDR3 is made up of 14 amino acids. V lost 4 bases, J lost 5 bases, and 4 bases stayed unmatched. The CDR3 reads CASSYGQGGETQYF. The CDR3 DNA reads as TGTGCCAGCAGCTACGGACAGGGGGGGGAGACCCAGTACTTC.

A few counts support this clonotype. The chain employs TRBV5-1 and TRBJ2-2, with D possibly matching TRBD1 (5 bases). The CDR3 loop spans 12 amino acids. Germline V gene sequence: CDR1 SGHRS, CDR2 YFSETQ. The V end was cut by 7 bases, the J end by 5 bases, with 9 bases between. The CDR3 nucleotides are TGCGCCAGCCCGACAGCTACCGGGGAGCTGTTTTTT. This codes for CASPTATGELFF.

The gene calls are TRBV21-1 and TRBJ2-3; the D call TRBD2 from the table was never checked on the DNA. TRBV21-1 is designated a pseudogene. CDR3 length equals 14 residues. As DNA, the CDR3 is TGTGCCAGCAGCGGTGGGAGGGCCTCTGTTACGCAGTATTTT. It specifies CASSGGRASVTQYF.

The chain uses TRBV11-2 and TRBJ2-1, with 9 bases fitting TRBD2. Germline-derived CDR1 and CDR2 are SGHAT and FQNNGV. The junction had 13 bases not matched to a gene; V was cut back by 4 bases and J by 6 bases. The CDR3 runs to 17 residues. The CDR3 is CASSSVWAGGPSNEQFF. CDR3 nucleotides: TGTGCCAGCAGCTCGGTATGGGCGGGAGGGCCGTCCAATGAGCAGTTCTTC. The whole variable domain, filled in from reference TRBV11-2 and TRBJ2-1, reads EAGVAQSPRYKIIEKRQSVAFWCNPISGHATLYWYQQILGQGPKLLIQFQNNGVVDDSQLPKDRFSAERLKGVDSTLKIQPAKLEDSAVYLCASSSVWAGGPSNEQFFGPGTRLTVL.

There are a few counts of this clonotype. The chain carries TRBV12-3 or TRBV12-4 and TRBJ2-3; 9 bases agree with TRBD2. V was clipped by 6 bases and J by 2 bases; unmatched bases: 6. This CDR3 has 15 residues. This CDR3 is CASRLAGSYTDTQYF. DNA for the CDR3: TGTGCCAGCAGGCTAGCGGGAAGTTACACAGATACGCAGTATTTT.

The chain is built from TRBV7-9 and TRBJ1-1; the match to TRBD1 covers 8 bases. Trimming removed 5 bases from V and 4 bases from J; junction bases left unmatched: 9. This CDR3 has 15 residues. The germline V gene encodes CDR1 SEHNR and CDR2 FQNEAQ (reference sequence). The CDR3 DNA sequence: TGTGCCAGCAGCAGCCCAGACAGGGGTCGCACTGAAGCTTTCTTT. Amino acids: CASSSPDRGRTEAFF.

The rearrangement links TRBV29-1 to TRBJ2-1; 10 bases match TRBD1. Germline lookup yields CDR1 SQVTM and CDR2 ANQGSEA. This CDR3 spans 13 amino acids. V lost 6 bases to trimming and J lost 4 bases; unmatched junction nucleotides: 3. CDR3 sequence (DNA): TGCAGCGTCCCGGGACAGGGGTACAATGAGCAGTTCTTC. Protein product: CSVPGQGYNEQFF.

The chain uses TRBV27 and TRBJ1-5; D may be TRBD1 (5 bases). V lost 5 bases and J 4 bases, leaving 6 bases between the germline ends. CDR3 length: 12 residues. Germline CDR1 MNHEY, CDR2 SMNVEV (reference sequence). CDR3 sequence (DNA): TGTGCCAGCAGTCGGGGGAATCAGCCCCAGCATTTT. Its protein product is CASSRGNQPQHF.

CDR3 amino acids: CASSKEGGRGRPLAKNIQYF. The CDR3 DNA sequence: TGTGCCAGCAGCAAAGAGGGGGGACGGGGACGCCCTTTAGCCAAAAACATTCAGTACTTC. The chain carries TRBV21-1 and TRBJ2-4; TRBD1, the table's D call, was not compared with the DNA. TRBV21-1 is a known pseudogene. The CDR3 loop spans 20 amino acids.

The chain is built from TRBV20-1 and TRBJ1-2, with D unclear. The V gene's germline CDR1 is DFQATT and CDR2 SNEGSKA (reference sequence). Trimming removed 4 bases from V and 7 bases from J, with 13 bases in between. This CDR3 region has 12 residues. The CDR3 DNA follows: TGCAGTGCTAAGGAGTTGGGTGCTGGCTACACCTTC. This gives the protein CSAKELGAGYTF.

This clonotype was seen only a few times. The rearrangement links TRBV20-1 to TRBJ1-3; 8 bases line up with TRBD1. The trim removed 0 bases at V and 0 bases at J, leaving 4 bases unmatched. CDR1 and CDR2 (germline): DFQATT, SNEGSKA (reference sequence). This CDR3 has 16 residues. The CDR3 nucleotides read TGCAGTGCTAGAGATGGACAGGGCCTCTCTGGAAACACCATATATTTT. This sequence encodes CSARDGQGLSGNTIYF.

The rearrangement joins TRBV20-1 to TRBJ2-4; possible D gene TRBD1, 6 bases. The CDR3 is made up of 13 amino acids. Germline values: CDR1 DFQATT, CDR2 SNEGSKA (reference sequence). V lost 3 bases, J lost 5 bases, and 11 bases lay in between. The CDR3 reads CSASQGNENIQYF. Here the CDR3 DNA reads TGCAGTGCTAGTCAGGGGAACGAAAACATTCAGTACTTC.